The clone carrying this T cell receptor beta chain has ten or more counts. Its antigen is not identified. Researchers barred patients who had uncontrolled infection, other autoimmune disease, pregnancy or lactation. Used for diagnoses were clinical symptoms, serum thyroxine and TRAb, thyroid ultrasound and orbital computed tomography. These data belong to a study of T cells in Graves' hyperthyroidism and ophthalmopathy. TCR beta CDR3 sequences were amplified from RNA transcripts. Carried out on the TCR CDR3, a first-round RT-PCR used the HTBI primer set. One entry per CDR3 protein, called by TCRdb with MiXCR from the multiplex PCR reads. The sample lists around 350,000 distinct CDR3 sequences; roughly 15% were seen once. The study, taken as a whole, reports: Most expanded thyroid clonotypes above 0.001 recurred in blood.

Sequenced sample: blood. The receptor comes from a woman younger than 45 with Graves' ophthalmopathy.

Written as DNA, the CDR3 is TGTGCCAGCAGCTTAGATCGGTCTAGCGGGGGGGCCTACAATGAGCAGTTCTTC. Encoded protein: CASSLDRSSGGAYNEQFF. V gene TRBV7-2 combines with J gene TRBJ2-1; TRBD2 aligns across 12 bases. Germline CDR1 reads SGHTA; CDR2 reads FQGNSA. Unmatched junction bases numbered 6, after V lost 1 base and J lost 2 bases. The CDR3 consists of 18 residues.